The table lists the clone carrying this TCR beta chain with a count of one. Some clones are missing from TCRdb's copy, which holds only in-frame ones; the method was immunoSEQ multiplex PCR. The sample contains roughly 10,000 clones, around 68% of which appear only once. These data belong to a study of neoadjuvant anti-PD-1 for oral cavity cancer. Across the study: Most patients had three to four biweekly doses of 3 mg/kg nivolumab before resection. Around day 43, patients without progression received a fourth nivolumab dose before surgery.

The time point: after neoadjuvant nivolumab, at surgical resection. Patients had newly diagnosed, untreated stage II-IVA oral cavity squamous cell carcinoma. Analysis of PBMCs was direct, with no culture step. Between the trimmed V and J ends, which lost 5 bases and 5 bases, there was a span of 21 bases. Germline CDR1 is GTSNPN and CDR2 is SVGIG (reference sequence). This CDR3 is built from 15 residues. The V gene is TRBV30, the J gene TRBJ1-2; D gene ambiguous. Source: PBMCs, taken after nivolumab (anti-PD-1) treatment. The TCR comes from a person aged 40 to 85 with oral cavity squamous cell carcinoma. CDR3 nucleotides: TGTGCCTGGGAGCCCCGTTTACTCAGAGGGTATGGCTACACCTTC. This translates into CAWEPRLLRGYGYTF.